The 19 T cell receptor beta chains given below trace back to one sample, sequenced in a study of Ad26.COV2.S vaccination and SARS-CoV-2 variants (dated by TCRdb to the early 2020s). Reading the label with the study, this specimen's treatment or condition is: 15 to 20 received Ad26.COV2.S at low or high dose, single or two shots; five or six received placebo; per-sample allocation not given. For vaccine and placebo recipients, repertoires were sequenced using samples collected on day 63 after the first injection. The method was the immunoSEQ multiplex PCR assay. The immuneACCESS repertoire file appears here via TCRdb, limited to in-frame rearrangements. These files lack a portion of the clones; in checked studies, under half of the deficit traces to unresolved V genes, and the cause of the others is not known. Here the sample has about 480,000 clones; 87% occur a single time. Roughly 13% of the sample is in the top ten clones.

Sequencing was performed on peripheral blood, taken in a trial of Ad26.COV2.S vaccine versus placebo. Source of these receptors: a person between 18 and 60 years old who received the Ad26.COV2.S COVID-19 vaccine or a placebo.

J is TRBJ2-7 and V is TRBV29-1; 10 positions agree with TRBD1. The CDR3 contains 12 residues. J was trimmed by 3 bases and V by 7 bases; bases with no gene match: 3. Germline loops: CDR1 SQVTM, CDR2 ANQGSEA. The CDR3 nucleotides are TGCAGCGCCGGGACAGGGGTCTACGAGCAGTACTTC. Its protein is CSAGTGVYEQYF.

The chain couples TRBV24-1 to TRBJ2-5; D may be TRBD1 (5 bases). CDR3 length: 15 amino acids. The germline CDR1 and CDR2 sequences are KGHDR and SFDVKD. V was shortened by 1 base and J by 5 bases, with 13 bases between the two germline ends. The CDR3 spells CATSDFLRGQETQYF. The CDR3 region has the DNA TGTGCCACCAGTGATTTTCTAAGGGGCCAGGAGACCCAGTACTTC.

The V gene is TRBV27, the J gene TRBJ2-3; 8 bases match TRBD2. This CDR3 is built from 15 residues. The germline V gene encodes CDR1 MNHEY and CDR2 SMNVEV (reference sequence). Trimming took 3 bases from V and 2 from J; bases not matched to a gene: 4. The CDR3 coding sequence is TGTGCCAGCAGTTTGGGGACTAGGCCCACAGATACGCAGTATTTT. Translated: CASSLGTRPTDTQYF.

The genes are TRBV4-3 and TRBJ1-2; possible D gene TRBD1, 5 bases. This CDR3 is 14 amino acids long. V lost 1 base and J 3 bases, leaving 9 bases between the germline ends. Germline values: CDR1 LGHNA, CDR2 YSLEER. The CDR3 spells CASSQGGSYYGYTF. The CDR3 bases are TGCGCCAGCAGCCAAGGGGGCTCTTACTATGGCTACACCTTC.

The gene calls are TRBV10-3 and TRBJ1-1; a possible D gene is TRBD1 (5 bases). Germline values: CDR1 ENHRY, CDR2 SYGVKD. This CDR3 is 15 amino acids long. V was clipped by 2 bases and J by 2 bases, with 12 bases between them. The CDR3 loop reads CAISERMTANTEAFF. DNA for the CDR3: TGTGCCATCAGTGAGCGTATGACAGCTAACACTGAAGCTTTCTTT.

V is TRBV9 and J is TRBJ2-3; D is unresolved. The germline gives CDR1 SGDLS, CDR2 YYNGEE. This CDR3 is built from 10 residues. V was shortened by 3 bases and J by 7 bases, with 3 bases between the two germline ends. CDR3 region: CASSGNTQYF. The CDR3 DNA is TGTGCCAGCAGCGGGAATACGCAGTATTTT.

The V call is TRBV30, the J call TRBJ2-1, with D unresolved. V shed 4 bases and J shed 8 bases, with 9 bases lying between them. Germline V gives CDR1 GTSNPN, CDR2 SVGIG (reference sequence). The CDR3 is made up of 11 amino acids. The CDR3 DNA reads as TGTGCCTGGACCCCGACCCATGAGCAGTTCTTC. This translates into CAWTPTHEQFF.

CDR3 protein: CASSPAGAAGGPETQYF. The CDR3 region has the DNA TGTGCCAGCAGCCCCGCGGGGGCAGCGGGAGGGCCCGAGACCCAGTACTTC. This chain uses TRBV7-2 with TRBJ2-5, with 10 bases lining up with TRBD2. The CDR3 is made up of 17 amino acids. V gave up 5 bases and J gave up 5 bases; unmatched junction bases: 14. Germline V gene lookup returns CDR1 SGHTA and CDR2 FQGNSA.

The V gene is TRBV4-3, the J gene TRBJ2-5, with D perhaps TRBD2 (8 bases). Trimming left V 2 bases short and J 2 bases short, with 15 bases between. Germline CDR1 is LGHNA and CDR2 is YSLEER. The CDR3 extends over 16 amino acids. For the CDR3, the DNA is TGCGCCAGCAGCCAAAGACAGGGCGGGAGGCAAGAGACCCAGTACTTC. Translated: CASSQRQGGRQETQYF.

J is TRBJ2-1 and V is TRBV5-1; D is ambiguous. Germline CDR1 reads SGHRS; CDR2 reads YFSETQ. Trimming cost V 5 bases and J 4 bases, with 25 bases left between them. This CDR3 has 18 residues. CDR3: CASSSPPHRDPRYNEQFF. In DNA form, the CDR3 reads TGCGCCAGCAGTTCTCCCCCTCACCGCGACCCAAGATACAATGAGCAGTTCTTC.

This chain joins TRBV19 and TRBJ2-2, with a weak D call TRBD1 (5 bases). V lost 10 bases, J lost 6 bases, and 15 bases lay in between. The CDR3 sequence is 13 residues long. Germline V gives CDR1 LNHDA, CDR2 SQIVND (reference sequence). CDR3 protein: CAISRKGAGELFF. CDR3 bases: TGTGCCATTTCACGGAAAGGGGCCGGGGAGCTGTTTTTT.

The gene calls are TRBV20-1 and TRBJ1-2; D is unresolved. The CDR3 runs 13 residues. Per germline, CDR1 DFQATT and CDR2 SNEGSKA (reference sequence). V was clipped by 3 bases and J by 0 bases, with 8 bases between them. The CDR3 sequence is CSASNRANYGYTF. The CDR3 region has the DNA TGCAGTGCTAGTAACCGAGCTAACTATGGCTACACCTTC.

The CDR3: CASTVPGGALGTEAFF. The CDR3 DNA is TGTGCCAGCACCGTTCCGGGTGGCGCGCTTGGAACTGAAGCTTTCTTT. The gene calls are TRBV28 and TRBJ1-1; D is uncertain. The CDR3 runs 16 residues. Germline CDR1 is MDHEN and CDR2 is SYDVKM. V shed 7 bases and J shed 5 bases, with 23 bases lying between them.

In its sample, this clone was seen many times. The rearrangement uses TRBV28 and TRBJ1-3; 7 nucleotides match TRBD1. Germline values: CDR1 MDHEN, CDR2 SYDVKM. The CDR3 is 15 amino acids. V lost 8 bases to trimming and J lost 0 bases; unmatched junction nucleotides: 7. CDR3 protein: CASDGTASSGNTIYF. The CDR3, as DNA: TGTGCCAGCGACGGGACAGCGAGCTCTGGAAACACCATATATTTT.

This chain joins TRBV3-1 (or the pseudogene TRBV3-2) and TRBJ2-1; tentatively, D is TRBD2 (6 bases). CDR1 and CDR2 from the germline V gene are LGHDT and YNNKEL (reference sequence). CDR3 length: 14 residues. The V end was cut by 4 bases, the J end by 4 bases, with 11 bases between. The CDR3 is CASSPWGRYNEQFF. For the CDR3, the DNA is TGTGCCAGCAGCCCCTGGGGGAGGTACAATGAGCAGTTCTTC.

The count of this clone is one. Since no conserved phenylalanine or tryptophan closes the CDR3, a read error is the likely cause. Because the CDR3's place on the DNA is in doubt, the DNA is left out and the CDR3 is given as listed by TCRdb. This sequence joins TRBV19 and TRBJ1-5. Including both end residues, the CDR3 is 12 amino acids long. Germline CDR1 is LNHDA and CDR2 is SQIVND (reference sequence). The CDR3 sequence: CASSPGGRMAPN.

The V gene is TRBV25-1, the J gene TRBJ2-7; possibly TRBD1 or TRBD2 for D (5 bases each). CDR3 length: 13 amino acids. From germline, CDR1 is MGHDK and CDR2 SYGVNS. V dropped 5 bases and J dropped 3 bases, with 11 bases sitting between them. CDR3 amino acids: CASSTPGLYEQYF. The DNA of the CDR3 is TGTGCCAGCAGTACGCCGGGGCTCTACGAGCAGTACTTC.

As DNA, the CDR3 is TGTGCCAGCAGCGACAGGGTCTATGGCTACACCTTC. It codes for CASSDRVYGYTF. V gene TRBV28 combines with J gene TRBJ1-2; 7 bases fit TRBD1. The CDR3 spans 12 residues. The ends lost 6 bases at V and 4 bases at J; junction bases unmatched: 2. From germline, CDR1 is MDHEN and CDR2 SYDVKM.

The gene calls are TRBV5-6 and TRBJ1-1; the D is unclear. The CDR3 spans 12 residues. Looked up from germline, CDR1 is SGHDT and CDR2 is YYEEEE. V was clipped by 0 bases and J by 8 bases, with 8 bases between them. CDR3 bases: TGTGCCAGCAGCTTGGTTGTTTCGGAAGCTTTCTTT. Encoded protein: CASSLVVSEAFF.